The 4 T cell receptor beta chains reported below all come from one sample, sequenced in a study of blood T cell repertoires in COVID-19. Profiled with immunoSEQ multiplex PCR; TCRdb holds only in-frame clones, not every one. Counted here are about 260,000 clones, about 87% occurring once; the ten biggest clones make up over 4%. Sequenced material: peripheral blood. These TCRs come from a man aged 55 to 70 who had recovered from COVID-19.

This clone was counted once. J is TRBJ2-3 and V is TRBV5-4, with D perhaps matching TRBD1 (5 bases). The CDR3 covers 14 residues. The ends were cut back, 0 bases at V and 5 bases at J, with 10 bases in the middle. Germline V lookup: CDR1 SGHNT, CDR2 YYREEE (reference sequence). The CDR3 DNA is TGTGCCAGCAGCTTGGGACAGTCGCGAGATACGCAGTATTTT. Translation: CASSLGQSRDTQYF.

This rearrangement joins TRBV7-3 to TRBJ1-1; no firm D call. V dropped 3 bases and J dropped 1 base, with 9 bases sitting between them. CDR1 is SGHTA, CDR2 FQGTGA, per germline. The CDR3 spans 14 residues. The CDR3 sequence is CASSFGPGNTEAFF. The DNA of the CDR3 is TGTGCCAGCAGCTTCGGCCCAGGGAACACTGAAGCTTTCTTT.

V is TRBV30 and J is TRBJ2-6; 10 nucleotides agree with TRBD1. Looked up from germline, CDR1 is GTSNPN and CDR2 is SVGIG (reference sequence). V lost 2 bases, J lost 4 bases, and 5 bases stayed unmatched. The CDR3 totals 16 residues. CDR3 DNA sequence: TGTGCCTGGAGTCGACAGGGGGCGTCCGGGGCCAACGTCCTGACTTTC. As protein: CAWSRQGASGANVLTF.

V and J are TRBV28 and TRBJ1-5; D uncertain. Germline V gives CDR1 MDHEN, CDR2 SYDVKM. There are 16 residues in the CDR3. Trimming removed 2 bases at V and 6 bases at J, with 17 bases between. In nucleotides, the CDR3 is TGTGCCAGCAGTTTAGAATTGAGGTTTAGAGGTCAGCCCCAGCATTTT. This encodes CASSLELRFRGQPQHF.